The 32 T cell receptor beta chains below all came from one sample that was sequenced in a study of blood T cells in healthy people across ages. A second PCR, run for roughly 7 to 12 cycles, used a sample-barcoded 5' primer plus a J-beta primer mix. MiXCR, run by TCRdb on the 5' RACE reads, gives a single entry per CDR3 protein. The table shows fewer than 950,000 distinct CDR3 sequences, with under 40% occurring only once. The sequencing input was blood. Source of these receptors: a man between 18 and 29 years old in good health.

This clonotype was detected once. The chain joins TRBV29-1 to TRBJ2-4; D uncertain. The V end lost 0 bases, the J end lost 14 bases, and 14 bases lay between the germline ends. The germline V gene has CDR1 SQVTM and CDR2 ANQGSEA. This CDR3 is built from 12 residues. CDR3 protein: CSVEEYGSRKYF. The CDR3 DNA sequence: TGCAGCGTTGAAGAGTACGGCAGCCGGAAGTACTTC.

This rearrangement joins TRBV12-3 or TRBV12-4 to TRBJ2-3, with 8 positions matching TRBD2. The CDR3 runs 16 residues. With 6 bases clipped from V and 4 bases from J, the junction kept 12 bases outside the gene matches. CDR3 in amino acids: CASSTGTREGADTQYF. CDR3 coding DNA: TGTGCCAGCAGCACCGGGACTAGAGAGGGCGCAGATACGCAGTATTTT.

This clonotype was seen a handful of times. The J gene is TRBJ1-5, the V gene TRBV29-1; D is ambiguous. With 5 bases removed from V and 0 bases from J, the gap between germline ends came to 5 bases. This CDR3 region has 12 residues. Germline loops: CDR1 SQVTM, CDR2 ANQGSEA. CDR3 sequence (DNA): TGCAGCGTTCGGTCTAGCAATCAGCCCCAGCATTTT. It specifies CSVRSSNQPQHF.

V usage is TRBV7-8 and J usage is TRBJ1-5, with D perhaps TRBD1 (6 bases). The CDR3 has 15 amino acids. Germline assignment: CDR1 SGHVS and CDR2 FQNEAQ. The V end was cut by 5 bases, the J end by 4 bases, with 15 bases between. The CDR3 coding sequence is TGTGCCAGCAGCCCGGGAGGGGGAAGTAATCAGCCCCAGCATTTT. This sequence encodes CASSPGGGSNQPQHF.

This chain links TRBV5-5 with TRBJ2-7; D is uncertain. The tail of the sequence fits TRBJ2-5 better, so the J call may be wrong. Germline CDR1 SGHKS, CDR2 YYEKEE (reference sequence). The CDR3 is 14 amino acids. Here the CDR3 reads CASSSPGSSETQYF. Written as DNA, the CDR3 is TGTGCCAGCAGCTCACCGGGTAGCTCGGAGACCCAGTACTTC.

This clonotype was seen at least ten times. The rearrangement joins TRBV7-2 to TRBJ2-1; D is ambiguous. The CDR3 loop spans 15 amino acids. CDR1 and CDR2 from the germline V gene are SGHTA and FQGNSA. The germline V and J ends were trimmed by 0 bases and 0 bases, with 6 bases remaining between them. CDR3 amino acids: CASSLAAFSYNEQFF. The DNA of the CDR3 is TGTGCCAGCAGCTTAGCGGCTTTCTCCTACAATGAGCAGTTCTTC.

The CDR3 is CASSESGVGYTF. The CDR3 DNA sequence: TGTGCCAGCAGTGAGTCAGGGGTTGGCTACACCTTC. This chain uses TRBV2 with TRBJ1-2, with TRBD1 as a possible D gene (6 bases). Trimming stripped 3 bases from V and 7 bases from J, with 9 bases between. Germline lookup yields CDR1 SNHLY and CDR2 FYNNEI. This CDR3 region has 12 residues.

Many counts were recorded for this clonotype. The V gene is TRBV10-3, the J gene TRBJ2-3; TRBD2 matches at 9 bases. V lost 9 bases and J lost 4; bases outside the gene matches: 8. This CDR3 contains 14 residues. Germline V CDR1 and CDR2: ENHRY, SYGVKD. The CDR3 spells CAICSGGMADTQYF. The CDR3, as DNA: TGTGCCATTTGTAGCGGGGGTATGGCAGATACGCAGTATTTT.

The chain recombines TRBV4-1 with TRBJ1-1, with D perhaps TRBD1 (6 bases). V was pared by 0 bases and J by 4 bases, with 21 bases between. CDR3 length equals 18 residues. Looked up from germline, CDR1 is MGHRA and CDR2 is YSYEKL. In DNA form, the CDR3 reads TGCGCCAGCAGCCAAGAGGGGGGGGATCAGGGGTGGGCCACTGAAGCTTTCTTT. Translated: CASSQEGGDQGWATEAFF.

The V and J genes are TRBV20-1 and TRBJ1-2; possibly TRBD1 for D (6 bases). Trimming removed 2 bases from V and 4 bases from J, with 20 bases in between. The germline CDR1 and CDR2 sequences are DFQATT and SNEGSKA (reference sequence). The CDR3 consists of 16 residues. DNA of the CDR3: TGCAGTGCTAGAAGGGCAGCGGGGGCGCCGAGCTATGGCTACACCTTC. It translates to CSARRAAGAPSYGYTF.

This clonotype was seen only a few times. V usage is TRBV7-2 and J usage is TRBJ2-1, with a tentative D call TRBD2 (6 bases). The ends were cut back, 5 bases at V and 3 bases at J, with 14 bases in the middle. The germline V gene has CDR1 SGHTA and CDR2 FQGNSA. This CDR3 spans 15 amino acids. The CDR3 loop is CASSLGVGGYNEQFF. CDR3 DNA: TGTGCCAGCAGCCTAGGGGTCGGGGGCTACAATGAGCAGTTCTTC.

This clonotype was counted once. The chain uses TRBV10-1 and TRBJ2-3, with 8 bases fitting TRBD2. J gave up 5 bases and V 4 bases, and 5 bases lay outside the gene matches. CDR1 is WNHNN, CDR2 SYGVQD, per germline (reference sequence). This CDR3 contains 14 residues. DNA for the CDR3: TGCGCCAGCAGTGGAGCGGGGGCCGTAGATACGCAGTATTTT. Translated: CASSGAGAVDTQYF.

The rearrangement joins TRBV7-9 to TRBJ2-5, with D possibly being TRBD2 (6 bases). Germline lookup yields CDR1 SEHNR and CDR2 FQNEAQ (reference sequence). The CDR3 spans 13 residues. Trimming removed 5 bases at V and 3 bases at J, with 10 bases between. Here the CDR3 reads CASSRDSKETQYF. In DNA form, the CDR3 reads TGTGCCAGCAGCCGGGACTCGAAAGAGACCCAGTACTTC.

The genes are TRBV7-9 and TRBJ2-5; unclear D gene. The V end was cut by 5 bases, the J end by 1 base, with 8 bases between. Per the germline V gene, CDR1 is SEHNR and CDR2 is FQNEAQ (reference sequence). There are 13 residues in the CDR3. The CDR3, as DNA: TGTGCCAGCAGCCCGAACCCCCAAGAGACCCAGTACTTC. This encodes CASSPNPQETQYF. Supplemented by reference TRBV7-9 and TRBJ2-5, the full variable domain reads DTGVSQNPRHKITKRGQNVTFRCDPISEHNRLYWYRQTLGQGPEFLTYFQNEAQLEKSRLLSDRFSAERPKGSFSTLEIQRTEQGDSAMYLCASSPNPQETQYFGPGTRLLVL.

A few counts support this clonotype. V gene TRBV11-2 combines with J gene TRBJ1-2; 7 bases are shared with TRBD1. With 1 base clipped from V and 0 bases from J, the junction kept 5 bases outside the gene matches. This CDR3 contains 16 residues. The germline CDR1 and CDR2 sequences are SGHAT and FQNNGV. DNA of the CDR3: TGTGCCAGCAGCTTAGCGACAGGGTGGACTAACTATGGCTACACCTTC. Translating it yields CASSLATGWTNYGYTF.

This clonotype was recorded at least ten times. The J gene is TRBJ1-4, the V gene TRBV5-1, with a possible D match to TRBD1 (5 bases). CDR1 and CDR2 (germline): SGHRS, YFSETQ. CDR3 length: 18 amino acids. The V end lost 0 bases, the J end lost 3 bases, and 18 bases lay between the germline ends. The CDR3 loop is CASSLAVGRGPANEKLFF. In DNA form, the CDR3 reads TGCGCCAGCAGCTTGGCCGTTGGTAGGGGCCCTGCTAATGAAAAACTGTTTTTT.

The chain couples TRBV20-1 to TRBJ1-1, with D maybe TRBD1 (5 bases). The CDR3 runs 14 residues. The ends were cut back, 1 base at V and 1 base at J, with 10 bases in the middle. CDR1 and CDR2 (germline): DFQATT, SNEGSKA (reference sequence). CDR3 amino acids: CSARGDSKNTEAFF. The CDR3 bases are TGCAGTGCTAGAGGGGACTCTAAGAACACTGAAGCTTTCTTT.

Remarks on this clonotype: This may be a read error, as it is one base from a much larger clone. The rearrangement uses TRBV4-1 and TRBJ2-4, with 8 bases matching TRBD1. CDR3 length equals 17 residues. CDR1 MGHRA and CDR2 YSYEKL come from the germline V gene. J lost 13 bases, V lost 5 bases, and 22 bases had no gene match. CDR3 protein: CASSMRTGKVLGDEQYF. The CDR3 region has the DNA TGCGCCAGCAGCATGCGGACAGGGAAGGTCTTAGGTGATGAGCAGTACTTC.

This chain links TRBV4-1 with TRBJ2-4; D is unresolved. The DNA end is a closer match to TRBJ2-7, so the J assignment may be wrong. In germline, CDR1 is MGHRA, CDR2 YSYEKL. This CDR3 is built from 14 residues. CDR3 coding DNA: TGCGCCAGCAGCCAAGATCCCGCACCCGGCGAGCAGTACTTC. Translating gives CASSQDPAPGEQYF.

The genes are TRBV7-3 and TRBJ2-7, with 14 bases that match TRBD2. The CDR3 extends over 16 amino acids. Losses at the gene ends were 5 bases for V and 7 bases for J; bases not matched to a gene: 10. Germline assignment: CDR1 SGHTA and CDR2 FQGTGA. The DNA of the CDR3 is TGTGCCAGCAGCCAAGGACTAGCGGGGGGATACAATGAGCAGTACTTC. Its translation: CASSQGLAGGYNEQYF.

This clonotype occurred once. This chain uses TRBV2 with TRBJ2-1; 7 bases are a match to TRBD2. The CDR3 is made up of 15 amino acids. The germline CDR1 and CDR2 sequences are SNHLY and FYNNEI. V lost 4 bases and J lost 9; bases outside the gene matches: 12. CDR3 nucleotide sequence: TGTGCCAGCAGTGCGGCTAGCGGAGGGAGGGGTGAGCAGTTCTTC. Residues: CASSAASGGRGEQFF.

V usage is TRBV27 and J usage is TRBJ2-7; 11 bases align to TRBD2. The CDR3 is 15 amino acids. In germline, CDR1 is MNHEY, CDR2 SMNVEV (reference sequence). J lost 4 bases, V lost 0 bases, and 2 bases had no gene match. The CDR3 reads CASSLSTSGVYEQYF. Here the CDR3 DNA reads TGTGCCAGCAGTTTATCGACTAGCGGGGTTTACGAGCAGTACTTC.

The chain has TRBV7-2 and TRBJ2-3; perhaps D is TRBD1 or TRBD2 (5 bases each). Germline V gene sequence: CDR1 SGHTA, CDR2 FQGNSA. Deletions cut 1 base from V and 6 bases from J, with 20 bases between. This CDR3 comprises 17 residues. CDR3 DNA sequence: TGTGCCAGCAGCTTAGGGGCCGAGGGCCCTGGGGCGGATACGCAGTATTTT. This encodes CASSLGAEGPGADTQYF. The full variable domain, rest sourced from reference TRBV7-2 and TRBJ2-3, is GAGVSQSPSNKVTEKGKDVELRCDPISGHTALYWYRQSLGQGLEFLIYFQGNSAPDKSGLPSDRFSAERTGGSVSTLTIQRTQQEDSAVYLCASSLGAEGPGADTQYFGPGTRLTVL.

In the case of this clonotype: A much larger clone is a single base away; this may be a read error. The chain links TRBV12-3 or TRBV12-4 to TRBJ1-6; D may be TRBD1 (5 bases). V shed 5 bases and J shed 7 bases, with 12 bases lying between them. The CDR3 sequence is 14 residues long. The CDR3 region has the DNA TGTGCCAGCAGTGTCGCAGGGACCAATTCACCCCTCCACTTT. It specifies CASSVAGTNSPLHF.

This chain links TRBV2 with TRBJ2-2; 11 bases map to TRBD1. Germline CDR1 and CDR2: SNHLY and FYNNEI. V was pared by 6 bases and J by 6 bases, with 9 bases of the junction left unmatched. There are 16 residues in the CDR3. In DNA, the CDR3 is TGTGCCAGCAGCGTTAGTCCGGGACAGGGGGCCGGGGAGCTGTTTTTT. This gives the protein CASSVSPGQGAGELFF. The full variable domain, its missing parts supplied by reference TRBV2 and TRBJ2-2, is EPEVTQTPSHQVTQMGQEVILRCVPISNHLYFYWYRQILGQKVEFLVSFYNNEISEKSEIFDDQFSVERPDGSNFTLKIRSTKLEDSAMYFCASSVSPGQGAGELFFGEGSRLTVL.

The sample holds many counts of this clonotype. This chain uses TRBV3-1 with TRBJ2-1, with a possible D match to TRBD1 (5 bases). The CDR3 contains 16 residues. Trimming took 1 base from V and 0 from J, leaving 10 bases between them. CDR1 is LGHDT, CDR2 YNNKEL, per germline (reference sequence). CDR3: CASSQGGPSSYNEQFF. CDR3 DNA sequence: TGTGCCAGCAGCCAAGGGGGCCCCAGCTCCTACAATGAGCAGTTCTTC.

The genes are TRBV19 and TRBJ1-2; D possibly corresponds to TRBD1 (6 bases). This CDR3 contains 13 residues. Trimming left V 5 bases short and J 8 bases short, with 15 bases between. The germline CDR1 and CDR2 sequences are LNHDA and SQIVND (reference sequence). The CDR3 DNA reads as TGTGCCAGTAGTGCCCCGACAGGTTACGGCTACACCTTC. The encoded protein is CASSAPTGYGYTF. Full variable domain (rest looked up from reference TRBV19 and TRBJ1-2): DGGITQSPKYLFRKEGQNVTLSCEQNLNHDAMYWYRQDPGQGLRLIYYSQIVNDFQKGDIAEGYSVSREKKESFPLTVTSAQKNPTAFYLCASSAPTGYGYTFGSGTRLTVV.

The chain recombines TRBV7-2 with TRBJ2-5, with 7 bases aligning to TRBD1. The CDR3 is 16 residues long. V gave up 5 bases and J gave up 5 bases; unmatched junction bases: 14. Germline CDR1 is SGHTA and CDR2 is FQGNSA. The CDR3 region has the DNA TGTGCCAGCAGCCCCGTTCCGAAGGGGGCTCACGAGACCCAGTACTTC. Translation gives CASSPVPKGAHETQYF.

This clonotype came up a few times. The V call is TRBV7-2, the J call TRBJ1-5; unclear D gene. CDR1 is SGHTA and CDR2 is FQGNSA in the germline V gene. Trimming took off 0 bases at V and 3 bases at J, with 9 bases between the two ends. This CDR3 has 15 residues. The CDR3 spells CASSLAGKFNQPQHF. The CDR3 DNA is TGTGCCAGCAGCTTAGCTGGGAAGTTCAATCAGCCCCAGCATTTT.

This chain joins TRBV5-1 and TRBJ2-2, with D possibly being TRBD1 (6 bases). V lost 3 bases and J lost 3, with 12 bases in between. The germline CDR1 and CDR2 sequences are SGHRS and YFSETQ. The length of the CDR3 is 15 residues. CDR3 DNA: TGCGCCAGCAGCTCACGGGACACTTACACCGGGGAGCTGTTTTTT. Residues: CASSSRDTYTGELFF.

CDR3 bases: TGTGCCAGCAGTGAAATCGCACAGGGGGCGGGAAAACTGTTTTTT. It is translated as CASSEIAQGAGKLFF. This chain uses TRBV2 with TRBJ1-4; 9 positions match TRBD1. V dropped 2 bases and J dropped 10; count of bases not matched to a gene: 8. CDR3 size: 15 residues. Germline V gene lookup returns CDR1 SNHLY and CDR2 FYNNEI.

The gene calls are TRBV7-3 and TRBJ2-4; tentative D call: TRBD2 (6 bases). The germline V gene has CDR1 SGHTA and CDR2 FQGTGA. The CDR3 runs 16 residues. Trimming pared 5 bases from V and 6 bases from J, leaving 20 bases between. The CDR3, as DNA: TGTGCCAGCAGCCCCGGGGGTATCGCGGATTCAAACATTCAGTACTTC. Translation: CASSPGGIADSNIQYF. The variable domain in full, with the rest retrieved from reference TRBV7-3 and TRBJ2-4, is GAGVSQTPSNKVTEKGKYVELRCDPISGHTALYWYRQSLGQGPEFLIYFQGTGAADDSGLPNDRFFAVRPEGSVSTLKIQRTERGDSAVYLCASSPGGIADSNIQYFGAGTRLSVL.